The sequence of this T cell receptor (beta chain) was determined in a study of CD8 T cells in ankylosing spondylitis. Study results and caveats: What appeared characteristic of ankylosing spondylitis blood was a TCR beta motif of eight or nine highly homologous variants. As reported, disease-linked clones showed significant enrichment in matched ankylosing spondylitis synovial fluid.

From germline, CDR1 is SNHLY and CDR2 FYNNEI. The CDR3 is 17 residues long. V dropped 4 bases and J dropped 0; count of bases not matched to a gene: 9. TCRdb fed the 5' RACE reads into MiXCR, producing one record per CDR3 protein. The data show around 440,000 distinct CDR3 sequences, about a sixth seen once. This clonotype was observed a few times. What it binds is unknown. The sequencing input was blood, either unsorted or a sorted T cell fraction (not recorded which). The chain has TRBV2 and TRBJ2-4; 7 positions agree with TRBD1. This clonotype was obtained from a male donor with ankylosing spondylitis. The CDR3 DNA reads TGTGCCAGCAGTGCCTTGGGACAGAATTTAGCCAAAAACATTCAGTACTTC. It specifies CASSALGQNLAKNIQYF. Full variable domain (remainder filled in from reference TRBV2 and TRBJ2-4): EPEVTQTPSHQVTQMGQEVILRCVPISNHLYFYWYRQILGQKVEFLVSFYNNEISEKSEIFDDQFSVERPDGSNFTLKIRSTKLEDSAMYFCASSALGQNLAKNIQYFGAGTRLSVL.